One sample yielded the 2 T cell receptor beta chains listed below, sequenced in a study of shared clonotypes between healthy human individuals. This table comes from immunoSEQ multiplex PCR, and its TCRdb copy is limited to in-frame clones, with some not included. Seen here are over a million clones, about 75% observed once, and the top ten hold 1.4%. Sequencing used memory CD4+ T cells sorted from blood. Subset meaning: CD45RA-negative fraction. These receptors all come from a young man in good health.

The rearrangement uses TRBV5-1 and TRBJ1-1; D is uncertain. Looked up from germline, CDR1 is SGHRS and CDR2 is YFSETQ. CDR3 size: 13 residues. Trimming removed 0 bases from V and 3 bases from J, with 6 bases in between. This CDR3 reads CASSLDVDTEAFF. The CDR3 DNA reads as TGCGCCAGCAGCTTGGATGTGGACACTGAAGCTTTCTTT.

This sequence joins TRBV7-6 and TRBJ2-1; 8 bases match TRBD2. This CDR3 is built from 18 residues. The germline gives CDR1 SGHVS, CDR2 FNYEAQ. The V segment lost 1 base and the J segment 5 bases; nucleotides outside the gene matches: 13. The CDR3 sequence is CASSLDGGILAAHNEQFF. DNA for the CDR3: TGTGCCAGCAGCTTAGACGGCGGAATACTAGCGGCCCACAATGAGCAGTTCTTC.